This is a list of T cell receptor beta chains from one sample in a study of OX40 agonist ivuxolimab in advanced cancers. Data came from immunoSEQ multiplex PCR; TCRdb stores just in-frame clones and leaves some out. The sample lists about 83,000 clones; about 90% were seen once. The sequencing used CD4+ or CD8+ T cells sorted from blood, collected in a trial of the OX40 agonist ivuxolimab. These receptors were collected from an adult with an advanced solid tumor such as melanoma, head and neck, liver or kidney cancer. Each CDR3 is given with its conserved first and last residue. Fields, in order: J gene, clone size, D gene, V gene, CDR3 protein, CDR3 DNA. The D gene is left open where the match is weak. Clone size is not always given. Where it is, it says once, few, many or a class for expanded clones.

J: TRBJ2-5
size: -
D: TRBD1
V: TRBV27
CDR3: CASSFIGGQGHETQYF
DNA: TGTGCCAGCAGTTTTATCGGGGGACAGGGACATGAGACCCAGTACTTC

J: TRBJ1-5
size: -
D: TRBD1
V: TRBV6-5
CDR3: CASSITGEAQPQHF
DNA: TGTGCCAGCAGTATTACAGGGGAAGCTCAGCCCCAGCATTTT

J: TRBJ1-4
size: -
D: TRBD1
V: TRBV6-6
CDR3: CASSYWDRAAVEKLFF
DNA: TGTGCCAGCAGTTACTGGGACAGGGCCGCGGTTGAAAAACTGTTTTTT

J: TRBJ2-2
size: -
D: -
V: TRBV5-8
CDR3: CASSNGINGELFF
DNA: TGTGCCAGCAGCAATGGGATAAACGGGGAGCTGTTTTTT

J: TRBJ1-2
size: -
D: TRBD1
V: TRBV5-1
CDR3: CASREGQGGYGYTF
DNA: TGCGCCAGCAGGGAGGGACAGGGAGGCTATGGCTACACCTTC

J: TRBJ2-1
size: -
D: TRBD2
V: TRBV9
CDR3: CASSAPSSGAYNEQFF
DNA: TGTGCCAGCAGCGCGCCTTCTAGCGGGGCCTACAATGAGCAGTTCTTC

J: TRBJ2-2
size: -
D: -
V: TRBV30
CDR3: CAWIKETGELFF
DNA: TGTGCCTGGATTAAGGAAACCGGGGAGCTGTTTTTT

J: TRBJ2-3
size: once
D: -
V: TRBV6-6
CDR3: CASSPGTTSTDTQYF
DNA: TGTGCCAGCAGTCCCGGGACAACTAGCACAGATACGCAGTATTTT

J: TRBJ2-7
size: -
D: TRBD2
V: TRBV9
CDR3: CASRGEGNKPLGQYF
DNA: TGTGCCAGTCGCGGGGAGGGTAACAAGCCCTTGGGGCAGTACTTC

J: TRBJ2-7
size: -
D: TRBD1
V: TRBV6-1
CDR3: CASSELTGSEQYF
DNA: TGTGCCAGCAGTGAACTGACAGGGTCCGAGCAGTACTTC

J: TRBJ2-7
size: -
D: -
V: TRBV5-5
CDR3: CASSLGIEQYF
DNA: TGTGCCAGCAGCTTAGGCATCGAGCAGTACTTC

J: TRBJ1-2
size: -
D: -
V: TRBV21-1
CDR3: CASSKGGIKGYTF
DNA: TGTGCCAGCAGCAAAGGGGGGATAAAGGGCTACACCTTC

J: TRBJ2-1
size: -
D: -
V: TRBV9
CDR3: CASSVEQGYYNEQFF
DNA: TGTGCCAGCAGCGTAGAACAGGGATACTACAATGAGCAGTTCTTC

J: TRBJ1-6
size: -
D: -
V: TRBV5-6
CDR3: CASRQASSYNSPLHF
DNA: TGTGCCAGCAGACAGGCCAGCTCCTATAATTCACCCCTCCACTTT

J: TRBJ2-3
size: -
D: -
V: TRBV30
CDR3: CAWRNTPAPDTQYF
DNA: TGTGCCTGGAGGAATACGCCAGCTCCAGATACGCAGTATTTT

J: TRBJ2-7
size: -
D: -
V: TRBV11-2
CDR3: CASSASRDGSYEQYF
DNA: TGTGCCAGCAGCGCATCCAGGGATGGATCCTACGAGCAGTACTTC

J: TRBJ2-7
size: -
D: -
V: TRBV19
CDR3: CASSIGARSSYEQYF
DNA: TGTGCCAGTAGTATCGGGGCCAGGAGCTCCTACGAGCAGTACTTC

J: TRBJ1-1
size: -
D: -
V: TRBV6-1
CDR3: CASNIGRLEAFF
DNA: TGTGCCAGCAATATCGGTAGGTTGGAAGCTTTCTTT

J: TRBJ2-7
size: -
D: TRBD1
V: TRBV5-4
CDR3: CASSLDRGSSYEQYF
DNA: TGTGCCAGCAGCTTGGACAGGGGGTCATCCTACGAGCAGTACTTC

J: TRBJ1-5
size: once
D: TRBD1
V: TRBV6-5
CDR3: CASRRQGADQPQHF
DNA: TGTGCCAGCAGACGACAGGGGGCAGATCAGCCCCAGCATTTT

J: TRBJ2-3
size: -
D: -
V: TRBV7-9
CDR3: CASRIQGRTDTQYF
DNA: TGTGCCAGCAGGATACAGGGACGCACAGATACGCAGTATTTT

J: TRBJ2-5
size: -
D: TRBD2
V: TRBV5-1
CDR3: CASSVMSGGARETQYF
DNA: TGCGCCAGCAGCGTCATGAGCGGGGGGGCCCGTGAGACCCAGTACTTC

J: TRBJ2-2
size: -
D: -
V: TRBV2
CDR3: CASSDPRTGELFF
DNA: TGTGCCAGCAGTGATCCCCGAACCGGGGAGCTGTTTTTT

J: TRBJ2-2
size: once
D: TRBD1
V: TRBV27
CDR3: CASSLHAQGVGELFF
DNA: TGTGCCAGCAGTTTACACGCGCAGGGGGTCGGGGAGCTGTTTTTT

J: TRBJ2-7
size: -
D: -
V: TRBV6-5
CDR3: CASSYSRDSATYEQYF
DNA: TGTGCCAGCAGTTACTCGCGGGACAGCGCCACCTACGAGCAGTACTTC

J: TRBJ2-5
size: -
D: TRBD2
V: TRBV7-9
CDR3: CASSASGGQETQYF
DNA: TGTGCCAGCAGCGCTAGCGGGGGACAAGAGACCCAGTACTTC

J: TRBJ2-5
size: -
D: -
V: TRBV11-3
CDR3: CASSLGGTQYF
DNA: TGTGCCAGCAGCCTGGGGGGGACCCAGTACTTC

J: TRBJ1-1
size: -
D: -
V: TRBV9
CDR3: CASSPTGPTKRAFF
DNA: TGTGCCAGTTCTCCAACAGGGCCCACTAAACGAGCTTTCTTT

J: TRBJ2-7
size: -
D: -
V: TRBV11-2
CDR3: CASSLVLGADEQYF
DNA: TGTGCCAGCAGCTTGGTGTTGGGGGCGGACGAGCAGTACTTC

J: TRBJ2-1
size: -
D: -
V: TRBV9
CDR3: CASSVGVEQFF
DNA: TGTGCCAGCAGCGTCGGCGTTGAGCAGTTCTTC

J: TRBJ1-4
size: -
D: -
V: TRBV7-8
CDR3: CASSLVRETNEKLFF
DNA: TGTGCCAGCAGCTTAGTGCGGGAGACTAATGAAAAACTGTTTTTT

J: TRBJ1-4
size: -
D: -
V: TRBV27
CDR3: CASSFAFRSEKLFF
DNA: TGTGCCAGCAGTTTCGCCTTTCGGAGTGAAAAACTGTTTTTT

J: TRBJ1-5
size: -
D: -
V: TRBV28
CDR3: CASSPRTLGYSNQPQHF
DNA: TGTGCCAGCAGTCCTCGGACTTTGGGGTATAGCAATCAGCCCCAGCATTTT

J: TRBJ2-7
size: -
D: TRBD1
V: TRBV27
CDR3: CASSSTGDVYYEQYF
DNA: TGTGCCAGCAGTTCTACAGGGGACGTATACTACGAGCAGTACTTC

J: TRBJ2-1
size: -
D: TRBD1
V: TRBV7-2
CDR3: CASSYGTGGHNEQFF
DNA: TGTGCCAGCAGTTACGGGACAGGGGGCCACAATGAGCAGTTCTTC

J: TRBJ2-7
size: -
D: -
V: TRBV5-1
CDR3: CASSSPGYEQYF
DNA: TGCGCCAGCAGCTCCCCGGGGTACGAGCAGTACTTC

J: TRBJ1-2
size: -
D: -
V: TRBV7-9
CDR3: CASFMTATNYGYTF
DNA: TGTGCCAGCTTCATGACAGCTACTAACTATGGCTACACCTTC

J: TRBJ1-4
size: -
D: -
V: TRBV11-2
CDR3: CASSLYRGGEKLFF
DNA: TGTGCCAGCAGCTTGTATAGGGGGGGTGAAAAACTGTTTTTT

J: TRBJ2-3
size: -
D: TRBD2
V: TRBV6-5
CDR3: CASSRLAEKPDTQYF
DNA: TGTGCCAGCAGTAGACTAGCGGAGAAACCAGATACGCAGTATTTT

J: TRBJ1-5
size: -
D: -
V: TRBV6-1
CDR3: CASSVSSGNQPQHF
DNA: TGTGCCAGCAGTGTTAGCTCTGGCAATCAGCCCCAGCATTTT